This T cell receptor (beta chain) derives from a study of technical replicates of blood from a handful of donors. Profiling relied on immunoSEQ multiplex PCR, and the TCRdb table lists in-frame clones only, not all of them. The sample lists 75,000 to 100,000 clones; roughly 96% were seen once. Germline V gene data show CDR1 as SGHRS and CDR2 as YFSETQ. The length of the CDR3 is 14 residues. Trimming stripped 2 bases from V and 3 bases from J, with 12 bases between. The specimen sequenced was T cells isolated from PBMCs. The V call is TRBV5-1, the J call TRBJ2-7; TRBD1 might be the D (6 bases). The TCR originated in a human donor in good health. The CDR3, as DNA: TGCGCCAGCAGCTTCCGGGACACCCTCTACGAGCAGTACTTC. This codes for CASSFRDTLYEQYF. Together with reference TRBV5-1 and TRBJ2-7, the CDR3 gives the full variable domain: KAGVTQTPRYLIKTRGQQVTLSCSPISGHRSVSWYQQTPGQGLQFLFEYFSETQRNKGNFPGRFSGRQFSNSRSEMNVSTLELGDSALYLCASSFRDTLYEQYFGPGTRLTVT.